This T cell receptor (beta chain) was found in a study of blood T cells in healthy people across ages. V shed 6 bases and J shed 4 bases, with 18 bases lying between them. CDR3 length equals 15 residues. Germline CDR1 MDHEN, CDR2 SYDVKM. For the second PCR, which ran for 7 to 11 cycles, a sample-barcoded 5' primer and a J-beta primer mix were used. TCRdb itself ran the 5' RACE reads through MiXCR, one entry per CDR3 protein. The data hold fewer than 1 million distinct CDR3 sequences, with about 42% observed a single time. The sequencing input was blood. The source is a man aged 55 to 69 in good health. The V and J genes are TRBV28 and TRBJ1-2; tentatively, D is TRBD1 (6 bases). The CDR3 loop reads CASRPQKQGRYGYTF. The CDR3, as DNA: TGTGCCAGCAGACCCCAAAAACAGGGACGCTATGGCTACACCTTC.